This TCR beta chain was found in a study of shared clonotypes between healthy human individuals. Findings and limits, study-wide: How much donors shared clonotypes was expected to be affected by sequencing depth. Non-shared clonotypes showed lower generation probabilities than clonotypes common to all four donors.

The table came from immunoSEQ multiplex PCR; TCRdb's copy has only in-frame clones and leaves some out. The sample lists 600,000 to 800,000 clones, 55% to 80% occurring once. The authors divided CD4+ cells into CD45RA+ naive and CD45RA-negative memory subsets. This CDR3 is built from 13 residues. CDR1 MDHEN and CDR2 SYDVKM come from the germline V gene. V gave up 6 bases and J gave up 4 bases, with 10 bases separating them. On this clone: As yet, its antigen is unknown. Additional DNA sequences in this sample encode the identical CDR3.

What was sequenced was memory CD4+ T cells sorted from blood. Subset here: CD45RA-negative fraction. The clonotype was recovered from a woman aged 30 to 39 in good health. The rearrangement joins TRBV28 to TRBJ1-5; D possibly corresponds to TRBD1 (6 bases). The CDR3 DNA follows: TGTGCCAGCAGCCCTACAGGGAATCAGCCCCAGCATTTT. Translation gives CASSPTGNQPQHF.